A selection of T cell receptor beta chains follows, all from one sample in a study of vaccination effects on CD4 cells after COVID-19. Their antigen targets remain unknown. Profiling relied on immunoSEQ multiplex PCR, and the TCRdb table lists in-frame clones only, not all of them. The top ten hold approximately 1.5% of the sample, which has approximately 82,000 clones, about 74% seen once. The material sequenced was CD4+ T cells from PBMCs cultured with HCoV-229E spike peptides, taken before COVID-19 vaccination. The receptors originated from a human donor who received a COVID-19 vaccine. Each CDR3 is given with its conserved first and last residue. The D gene is left open where the match is weak. Only some rows state a clone size, as once, few, many or a class for expanded clones.

TRBV6-4	.	TRBJ2-3	.	TGTGCCAGCAGTCGGACTAGAGGGGGGGATACGCAGTATTTT	CASSRTRGGDTQYF
TRBV3-1/TRBV3-2	.	TRBJ2-5	TRBD2	TGTGCCAGCAGCAAGGGGTTAGCGGGGGGCCTGTACCAAGAGACCCAGTACTTC	CASSKGLAGGLYQETQYF
TRBV24-1	.	TRBJ2-3	TRBD1	TGTGCCACCAGCAAACAGGGGGCCCTAGATACGCAGTATTTT	CATSKQGALDTQYF
TRBV2	once	TRBJ2-3	.	TGTGCCAGCAGTGAAGGGGGTAGCCAAACGCAGTATTTT	CASSEGGSQTQYF
TRBV5-1	.	TRBJ2-3	.	TGCGCCAGCAGCTTTACAGGCGTCACAGATACGCAGTATTTT	CASSFTGVTDTQYF
TRBV19	.	TRBJ1-2	.	TGTGCCAGTACCGCCCGGGGCGGCTATGGCTACACCTTC	CASTARGGYGYTF
TRBV28	.	TRBJ1-5	.	TGTGCCAGCAGTTTGGGAGGCCGCATGGGCAATCAGCCCCAGCATTTT	CASSLGGRMGNQPQHF
TRBV6-2/TRBV6-3	few	TRBJ1-6	.	TGTGCCAGCAGTACAAATTCACCCCTCCACTTT	CASSTNSPLHF
TRBV6-1	few	TRBJ1-3	.	TGTGCCAGCAGTGAAGACAGCCGCTCTGGAAACACCATATATTTT	CASSEDSRSGNTIYF
TRBV30	.	TRBJ1-5	.	TGTGCCTGGAGTGTAGGATGGGGCAGCCAATATAGCAATCAGCCCCAGCATTTT	CAWSVGWGSQYSNQPQHF
TRBV20-1	.	TRBJ2-3	.	TGCAGTGCAAACAGGGAAATCGTACGGTATTTT	CSANREIVRYF
TRBV24-1	.	TRBJ2-2	TRBD1	TGTGCCACCAGTGGAGACAGGGGGCGCTTAGGGGAGCTGTTTTTT	CATSGDRGRLGELFF
TRBV27	.	TRBJ2-3	.	TGTGCCAGCAGTCCTTGGACACCTAGCACAGATACGCAGTATTTT	CASSPWTPSTDTQYF
TRBV12-3/TRBV12-4	.	TRBJ1-2	.	TGTGCCAGCAGTACGGGGGCACGAGGCTACACCTTC	CASSTGARGYTF
TRBV5-1	.	TRBJ2-3	.	TGCGCCAGCAGTCCCTCGGGGACAGATACGCAGTATTTT	CASSPSGTDTQYF
TRBV9	.	TRBJ1-4	TRBD1	TGTGCCAGCAGCCTCCGGGACAGTTCAACTAATGAAAAACTGTTTTTT	CASSLRDSSTNEKLFF
TRBV2	.	TRBJ2-1	.	TGTGCCAGCAGTGAGGTTCGAGGGGGGGCCTTTAGTGAGCAGTTCTTC	CASSEVRGGAFSEQFF
TRBV19	few	TRBJ2-1	TRBD1	TGTGCCAGTAGTAAAAACAGGGGAAGCCACAATGAGCAGTTCTTC	CASSKNRGSHNEQFF
TRBV9	.	TRBJ1-1	.	TGTGCCAGCAGCGTAGGGGATATGAACACTGAAGCTTTCTTT	CASSVGDMNTEAFF
TRBV10-3	.	TRBJ1-1	.	TGTGCCATCAGTGAGTCGGGGGGAACTGAAGCTTTCTTT	CAISESGGTEAFF
TRBV24-1	once	TRBJ2-5	.	TGTGCCACCAGTGATTTTAGGGATATTCGAGAGACCCAGTACTTC	CATSDFRDIRETQYF
TRBV5-1	.	TRBJ1-4	TRBD1	TGCGCCAGCAGCATCGACAGGGCTGAGGGTGAAAAACTGTTTTTT	CASSIDRAEGEKLFF
TRBV6-5	.	TRBJ1-2	.	TGTGCCAGCAGTTACTCGGTCGCGGTTCGGGGGAGCGGCTACACCTTC	CASSYSVAVRGSGYTF
TRBV3-1/TRBV3-2	.	TRBJ1-5	.	TGTGCCAGCAGCCAAGAGATGTTGCGGGGAGGTCAGCCCCAGCATTTT	CASSQEMLRGGQPQHF
TRBV18	few	TRBJ1-2	TRBD1	TGTGCCAGCTCACAAGACAGGGGAACTGGCTACACCTTC	CASSQDRGTGYTF
TRBV2	few	TRBJ1-5	.	TGTGCCAGCAGGGGCAGGGACCAGCCCCAGCATTTT	CASRGRDQPQHF
TRBV28	.	TRBJ1-4	.	TGTGCCAGCCGCACAGGGATCGTTGAAAAACTGTTTTTT	CASRTGIVEKLFF
TRBV10-1	.	TRBJ2-5	.	TGCGCCAGCAGTGCCGGGACCGCGCAAGAGACCCAGTACTTC	CASSAGTAQETQYF
TRBV5-4	.	TRBJ2-1	TRBD2	TGTGCCAGCAGCTCCGGACTAGCGGAGACGTACAATGAGCAGTTCTTC	CASSSGLAETYNEQFF
TRBV5-1	.	TRBJ2-5	TRBD2	TGCGCCAGCAGCGCAGGACTAGCAGGAGAGACCCAGTACTTC	CASSAGLAGETQYF
TRBV18	.	TRBJ2-4	.	TGTGCCAGCTCACCAAGCGACAGTTTGGACATTCAGTACTTC	CASSPSDSLDIQYF
TRBV5-1	.	TRBJ1-1	.	TGCGCCAGCAGCTTTTCTCCTTCCGGCGGGAACACTGAAGCTTTCTTT	CASSFSPSGGNTEAFF
TRBV5-1	.	TRBJ2-1	.	TGCGCCAGCAGTGGGGGGGGCAGCGGGTACAATGAGCAGTTCTTC	CASSGGGSGYNEQFF
TRBV6-6	.	TRBJ1-4	TRBD1	TGTGCCCTGGGGGGAACAGGGGCGGCAACTAATGAAAAACTGTTTTTT	CALGGTGAATNEKLFF
TRBV29-1	.	TRBJ1-2	TRBD1	TGCAGCGTTGGGAGACAGGGCATGAGTGGCTACACCTTC	CSVGRQGMSGYTF
TRBV5-1	.	TRBJ2-3	TRBD2	TGCGCCAGCAGCTTAGCGGGGGGCGGAGATACGCAGTATTTT	CASSLAGGGDTQYF
TRBV5-4	.	TRBJ2-4	.	TGTGCCAGCAGCTTGGACAGATACGCAGCCAAAAACATTCAGTACTTC	CASSLDRYAAKNIQYF
TRBV12-3/TRBV12-4	.	TRBJ2-6	.	TGTGCCAGCACTGGCTCTGGGGCCAACGTCCTGACTTTC	CASTGSGANVLTF
TRBV15	.	TRBJ2-5	.	TGTGCCGCCCGTATGAAGACAGGACGTTACCAAGAGACCCAGTACTTC	CAARMKTGRYQETQYF
TRBV6-5	once	TRBJ2-2	.	TGTGCCACGCGTCGACAAAGGAGCACCGGGGAGCTGTTTTTT	CATRRQRSTGELFF
TRBV5-5	.	TRBJ2-5	.	TGTGCCAGCAGCCGAGACATCCAAGGGGAGACCCAGTACTTC	CASSRDIQGETQYF
TRBV27	.	TRBJ1-2	.	TGTGCCAGCAGTTTCGGAGGGCTTAACTATGGCTACACCTTC	CASSFGGLNYGYTF
TRBV6-2/TRBV6-3	.	TRBJ1-2	.	TGTGCCAGCAGTTTACAGAACGGACACTATGGCTACACCTTC	CASSLQNGHYGYTF
TRBV5-1	few	TRBJ1-1	TRBD1	TGCGCCAGCAGTTTTGACAGGGATACTGAAGCTTTCTTT	CASSFDRDTEAFF
TRBV5-1	once	TRBJ2-5	.	TGCGCCAGCAGCCAAAGACAGGAACAAGAGACCCAGTACTTC	CASSQRQEQETQYF
TRBV7-2	few	TRBJ1-2	.	TGTGCCAGCAGCTCCACCGTTCAGGGTACAGGCTACACCTTC	CASSSTVQGTGYTF
TRBV6-6	.	TRBJ1-2	.	TGTGCCAGCAGTCCCAGACAGAACTATGGCTACACCTTC	CASSPRQNYGYTF
TRBV19	.	TRBJ1-1	.	TGTGCCAGTAGTTATGGGGAAGGAGGCACTGAAGCTTTCTTT	CASSYGEGGTEAFF
TRBV19	.	TRBJ2-1	TRBD2	TGTGCCAGTAGTCAAGGACTAGCGGGGGCCGTTTACAATGAGCAGTTCTTC	CASSQGLAGAVYNEQFF